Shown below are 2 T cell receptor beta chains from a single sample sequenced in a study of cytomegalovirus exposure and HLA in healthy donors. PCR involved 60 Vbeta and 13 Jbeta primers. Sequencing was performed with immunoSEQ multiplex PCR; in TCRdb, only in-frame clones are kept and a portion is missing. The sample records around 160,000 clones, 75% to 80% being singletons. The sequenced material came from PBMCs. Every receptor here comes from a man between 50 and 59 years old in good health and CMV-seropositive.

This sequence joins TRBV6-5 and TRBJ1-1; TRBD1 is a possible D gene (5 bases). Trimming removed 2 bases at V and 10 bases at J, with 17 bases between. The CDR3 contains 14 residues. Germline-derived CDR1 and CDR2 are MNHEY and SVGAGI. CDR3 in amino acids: CASSYTHKGCSAFF. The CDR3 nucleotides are TGTGCCAGCAGTTACACCCATAAGGGGTGTTCAGCTTTCTTT.

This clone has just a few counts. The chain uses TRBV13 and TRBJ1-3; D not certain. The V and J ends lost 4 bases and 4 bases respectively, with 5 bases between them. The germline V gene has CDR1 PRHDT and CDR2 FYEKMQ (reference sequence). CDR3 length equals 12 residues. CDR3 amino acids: CASSSLGNTIYF. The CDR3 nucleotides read TGTGCCAGCAGCTCGTTGGGAAACACCATATATTTT.